Presented here are 24 T cell receptor beta chains from one specimen sequenced in a study of T cells after yellow fever vaccination (dated by TCRdb to 2018 to 2020). Sample treatment or condition, as interpreted from the label and publication: live attenuated yellow fever vaccine strain. Libraries were prepared through 5' RACE. Sequencing was carried out with an Illumina HiSeq 2500. TCRdb reprocessed the public reads (quality trimming at Q25 with fastp, clone calling with MiXCR) and kept in-frame beta chains. All rows with the same CDR3 protein become a single entry with the most common DNA and genes. The sample records about 120,000 distinct CDR3 sequences, more than 5.5% of which are singletons. The ten top clones hold 2.5% to 3% of the sample. Specimen: CD4+ T cells sorted from PBMCs, collected 35 to 50 days after the first yellow fever vaccination. These TCRs come from a man between 18 and 35 years old who received the YFV17D yellow fever vaccine.

In its sample, this clonotype was seen a few times. The genes are TRBV23-1 and TRBJ2-7; tentative D call: TRBD2 (7 bases). TRBV23-1 is sorted into the ORF group, with uncertain function. The CDR3 sequence is 15 residues long. V was pared by 7 bases and J by 1 base, with 17 bases between. CDR3 sequence: CASNGGAYSSYEQYV. CDR3 sequence (DNA): TGCGCCAGCAATGGGGGGGCGTATAGTTCCTACGAGCAGTACGTC.

This clonotype occurred many times. The chain links TRBV20-1 to TRBJ1-5, with D possibly being TRBD1 (5 bases). The CDR3 runs 14 residues. Germline CDR1 DFQATT, CDR2 SNEGSKA (reference sequence). The V end lost 1 base, the J end lost 3 bases, and 10 bases lay between the germline ends. This CDR3 is CSARGDSPNQPQHF. Here the CDR3 DNA reads TGCAGTGCTAGAGGCGACAGCCCCAATCAGCCCCAGCATTTT.

The chain links TRBV5-1 to TRBJ1-1; unclear D gene. This CDR3 is built from 12 residues. The germline CDR1 and CDR2 sequences are SGHRS and YFSETQ. Deletions cut 4 bases from V and 9 bases from J, with 13 bases between. CDR3 loop: CASSPGRLQAFF. In DNA form, the CDR3 reads TGCGCCAGCAGCCCTGGACGTTTACAAGCTTTCTTT.

This clonotype was found many times. The rearrangement links TRBV20-1 to TRBJ2-3, with D tentatively TRBD1 (6 bases). The germline CDR1 and CDR2 sequences are DFQATT and SNEGSKA (reference sequence). The CDR3 is 14 residues long. The CDR3 region is CRGARAGASDTQYF. Written as DNA, the CDR3 is TGCAGGGGGGCCAGGGCCGGAGCTTCAGATACGCAGTATTTT.

This clonotype showed up many times. This chain links TRBV5-1 with TRBJ2-3; D ambiguous. V shed 0 bases and J shed 6 bases, with 11 bases lying between them. CDR1 and CDR2 (germline): SGHRS, YFSETQ. The CDR3 spans 14 residues. CDR3 DNA sequence: TGCGCCAGCAGCTTGGTTGTCCCCGGGGATACGCAGTATTTT. Protein: CASSLVVPGDTQYF.

This clonotype was observed a few times. The chain carries TRBV25-1 and TRBJ2-5; 8 bases fit TRBD1. V was clipped by 3 bases and J by 4 bases; unmatched bases: 7. Germline V gives CDR1 MGHDK, CDR2 SYGVNS. The CDR3 consists of 15 residues. The CDR3 DNA reads as TGTGCCAGCAGTGACGACAGGGGCCCGGGAGAGACCCAGTACTTC. This gives the protein CASSDDRGPGETQYF.

This clonotype was seen repeatedly, ten times or more. In DNA, the CDR3 is TGTGCCAGCAGCGTAGGGGGACAGGGCAGGAATTCACCCCTCCACTTT. Its protein is CASSVGGQGRNSPLHF. The rearrangement links TRBV9 to TRBJ1-6, with 9 bases fitting TRBD1. The trim removed 0 bases at V and 7 bases at J, leaving 5 bases unmatched. The CDR3 extends over 16 amino acids. Looked up from germline, CDR1 is SGDLS and CDR2 is YYNGEE.

This clonotype was observed at least ten times. The chain carries TRBV6-1 and TRBJ2-3; 12 bases are shared with TRBD2. The junction had 3 bases not matched to a gene; V was cut back by 5 bases and J by 6 bases. Germline values: CDR1 MNHNS, CDR2 SASEGT. This CDR3 contains 14 residues. CDR3 sequence: CASSRGLAGDTQYF. The CDR3 DNA is TGTGCCAGCAGTCGAGGACTAGCGGGGGATACGCAGTATTTT.

This clonotype showed up just a few times. The gene calls are TRBV5-4 and TRBJ2-3, with 16 bases fitting TRBD2. The J segment lost 5 bases and the V segment lost 3 bases, leaving 6 bases of the junction unmatched. The germline V gene encodes CDR1 SGHNT and CDR2 YYREEE (reference sequence). The CDR3 length is 17 residues. CDR3 region: CASSSGTSGGAVDTQYF. For the CDR3, the DNA is TGTGCCAGCAGCTCCGGGACTAGCGGGGGGGCCGTAGATACGCAGTATTTT.

Ten or more counts support this clonotype. This chain links TRBV6-2 or TRBV6-3 with TRBJ2-3; 9 bases match TRBD2. The germline CDR1 and CDR2 sequences are MNHEY and SVGEGT. The CDR3 is 18 amino acids. With 5 bases clipped from V and 2 bases from J, the junction kept 14 bases outside the gene matches. CDR3 nucleotide sequence: TGTGCCAGCAGTCGACCCCCCCCCGCGGGGGGGTACACAGATACGCAGTATTTT. Translation: CASSRPPPAGGYTDTQYF.

This clonotype was counted ten times or more. The chain carries TRBV5-1 and TRBJ2-3; D remains unclear. V was clipped by 5 bases and J by 0 bases, with 1 base between them. Germline V CDR1 and CDR2: SGHRS, YFSETQ. The CDR3 contains 11 residues. This CDR3 is CASRSTDTQYF. The CDR3 DNA is TGCGCCAGCAGGAGCACAGATACGCAGTATTTT.

This clonotype came up many times. The V call is TRBV7-8, the J call TRBJ2-3; D not certain. In germline, CDR1 is SGHVS, CDR2 FQNEAQ. With 5 bases removed from V and 6 bases from J, the gap between germline ends came to 9 bases. CDR3 length equals 12 residues. In DNA, the CDR3 is TGTGCCAGCAGCCCCTCTGGGGATACGCAGTATTTT. It translates to CASSPSGDTQYF.

This clonotype was recorded a few times. The chain uses TRBV12-3 or TRBV12-4 and TRBJ1-5; D perhaps matches TRBD1 (5 bases). CDR3 length: 16 amino acids. The V and J ends lost 6 bases and 7 bases respectively, with 22 bases between them. The DNA of the CDR3 is TGTGCCAGCAGCCGACCGCTCTCAGGGAGTTACCAGCCCCAGCATTTT. Translating it yields CASSRPLSGSYQPQHF.

In its sample, this clonotype was seen many times. The CDR3 DNA reads TGTGCCAGCAGCTCGGGACTGGGACAGCCCCAGCATTTT. This gives the protein CASSSGLGQPQHF. The chain uses TRBV7-3 and TRBJ1-5, with D perhaps TRBD1 (5 bases). Trimming cost V 4 bases and J 7 bases, with 11 bases left between them. The CDR3 is 13 amino acids. The germline gives CDR1 SGHTA, CDR2 FQGTGA.

This clonotype occurred many times. The genes are TRBV12-3 or TRBV12-4 and TRBJ2-2; D may be TRBD1 (5 bases). The CDR3 is 20 amino acids. V gave up 5 bases and J gave up 5 bases, with 30 bases separating them. CDR3 bases: TGTGCCAGCAGTCCCCCCCGTAGGGGATCGGTCCTAATCGGGACCGGGGAGCTGTTTTTT. Amino acid sequence: CASSPPRRGSVLIGTGELFF.

The chain links TRBV4-1 to TRBJ2-5, with D unresolved. This CDR3 has 13 residues. Trimming took off 1 base at V and 4 bases at J, with 7 bases between the two ends. Germline V lookup: CDR1 MGHRA, CDR2 YSYEKL. For the CDR3, the DNA is TGCGCCAGCAGCCAAGTTGTAGGAGAGACCCAGTACTTC. Translation: CASSQVVGETQYF.

The gene calls are TRBV6-5 and TRBJ1-1; possible D gene TRBD1, 5 bases. With 0 bases removed from V and 3 bases from J, the gap between germline ends came to 14 bases. Germline CDR1 and CDR2: MNHEY and SVGAGI. This CDR3 is built from 16 residues. The CDR3 spells CASSYSGGRGDTEAFF. CDR3 nucleotide sequence: TGTGCCAGCAGTTACTCCGGGGGGAGAGGGGACACTGAAGCTTTCTTT.

This clonotype was seen repeatedly, ten times or more. The CDR3 DNA sequence: TGTGCCATCAGTGAATCCATTAATCAGCCCCAGCATTTT. Its protein product is CAISESINQPQHF. The rearrangement links TRBV10-3 to TRBJ1-5; D is ambiguous. The CDR3 runs 13 residues. V was shortened by 3 bases and J by 4 bases, with 7 bases between the two germline ends. CDR1 and CDR2 from the germline V gene are ENHRY and SYGVKD.

This clonotype was counted at least ten times. The CDR3 DNA reads TGCAGCGTTGAAAAGACAGCTCGCGGAGAGACCCAGTACTTC. Translating gives CSVEKTARGETQYF. The chain uses TRBV29-1 and TRBJ2-5; D perhaps matches TRBD1 (5 bases). Germline CDR1 is SQVTM and CDR2 is ANQGSEA. Deletions cut 2 bases from V and 4 bases from J, with 14 bases between. CDR3 length: 14 residues.

The chain uses TRBV7-2 and TRBJ2-1, with 11 bases lining up with TRBD1. V shed 3 bases and J 6 bases; nucleotides not matched to a gene: 10. Germline V CDR1 and CDR2: SGHTA, FQGNSA. The CDR3 length is 17 residues. The CDR3 loop reads CASSLRSPGQGGNEQFF. CDR3 nucleotides: TGTGCCAGCAGCTTGCGATCGCCGGGACAGGGGGGCAATGAGCAGTTCTTC.

This clonotype was observed many times. The chain uses TRBV15 and TRBJ1-2; the match to TRBD1 covers 7 bases. Losses at the gene ends were 2 bases for V and 8 bases for J; bases not matched to a gene: 11. The germline V gene has CDR1 LNHNV and CDR2 YYDKDF (reference sequence). The length of the CDR3 is 15 residues. This CDR3 reads CATSRLGGGGTGYTF. In nucleotides, the CDR3 is TGTGCCACCAGCAGACTAGGGGGCGGAGGTACAGGCTACACCTTC.

Concerning this clonotype: Possible read error: a much larger clone is one base away. The chain couples TRBV7-9 to TRBJ2-1; TRBD1 matches 10 bases. CDR1 is SEHNR and CDR2 is FQNEAQ in the germline V gene (reference sequence). The CDR3 is 15 residues long. The trim removed 2 bases at V and 8 bases at J, leaving 6 bases unmatched. The CDR3 DNA reads as TGTGCCAGCAGCTTAAGTTTAGGACAGGGGGATGAGCAGTTCTTC. This encodes CASSLSLGQGDEQFF.

Many counts were recorded for this clonotype. This chain connects TRBV7-2 to TRBJ1-1; D is uncertain. Germline-derived CDR1 and CDR2 are SGHTA and FQGNSA. Trimming pared 5 bases from V and 0 bases from J, leaving 10 bases between. The CDR3 consists of 14 residues. CDR3 sequence (DNA): TGTGCCAGCAGCACAGTGGTAATGAACACTGAAGCTTTCTTT. It specifies CASSTVVMNTEAFF.

This clonotype occurred many times. This chain links TRBV7-2 with TRBJ1-2, with D unclear. V lost 1 base, J lost 4 bases, and 10 bases lay in between. CDR3 length: 14 residues. The V gene's germline CDR1 is SGHTA and CDR2 FQGNSA. The CDR3 reads CASSLGVRSYGYTF. In nucleotides, the CDR3 is TGTGCCAGCAGCTTAGGGGTCAGGAGCTATGGCTACACCTTC.